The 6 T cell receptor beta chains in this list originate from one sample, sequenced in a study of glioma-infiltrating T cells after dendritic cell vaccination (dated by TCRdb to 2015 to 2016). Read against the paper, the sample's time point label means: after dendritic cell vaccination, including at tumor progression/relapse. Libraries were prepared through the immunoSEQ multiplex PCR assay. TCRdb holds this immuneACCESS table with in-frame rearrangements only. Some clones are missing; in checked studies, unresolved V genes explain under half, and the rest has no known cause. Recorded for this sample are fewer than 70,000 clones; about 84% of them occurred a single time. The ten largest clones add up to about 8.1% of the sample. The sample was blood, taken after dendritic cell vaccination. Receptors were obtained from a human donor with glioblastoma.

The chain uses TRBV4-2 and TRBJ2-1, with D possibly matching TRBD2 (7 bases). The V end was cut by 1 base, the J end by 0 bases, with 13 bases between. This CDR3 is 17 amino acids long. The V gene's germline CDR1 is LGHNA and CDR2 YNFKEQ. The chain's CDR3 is CASSQGGGSSSYNEQFF. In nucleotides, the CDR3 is TGTGCCAGCAGCCAAGGCGGGGGCTCGAGCTCCTACAATGAGCAGTTCTTC.

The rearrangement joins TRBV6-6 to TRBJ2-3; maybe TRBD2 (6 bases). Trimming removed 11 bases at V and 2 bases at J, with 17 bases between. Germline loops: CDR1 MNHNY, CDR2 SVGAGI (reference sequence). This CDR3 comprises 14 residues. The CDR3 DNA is TGTGCCCTGGGACCCACGGGACTCACAGATACGCAGTATTTT. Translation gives CALGPTGLTDTQYF.

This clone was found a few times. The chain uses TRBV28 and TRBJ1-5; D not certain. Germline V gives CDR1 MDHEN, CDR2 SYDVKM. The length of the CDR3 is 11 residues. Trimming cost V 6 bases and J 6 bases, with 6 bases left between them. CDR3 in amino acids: CASSRVQPQHF. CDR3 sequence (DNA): TGTGCCAGCAGCCGTGTTCAGCCCCAGCATTTT.

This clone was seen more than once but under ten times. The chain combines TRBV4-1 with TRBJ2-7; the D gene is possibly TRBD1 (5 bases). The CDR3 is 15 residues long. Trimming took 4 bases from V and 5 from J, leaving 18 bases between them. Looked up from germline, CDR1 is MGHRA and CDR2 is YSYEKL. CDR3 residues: CASSLRSSGIDEQYF. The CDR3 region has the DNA TGCGCCAGCAGCCTGCGATCTTCAGGGATTGACGAGCAGTACTTC.

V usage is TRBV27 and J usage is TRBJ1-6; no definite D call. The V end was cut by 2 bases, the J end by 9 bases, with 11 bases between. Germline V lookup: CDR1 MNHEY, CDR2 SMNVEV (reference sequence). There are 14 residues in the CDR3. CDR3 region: CASSLMSSGSPLHF. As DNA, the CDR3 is TGTGCCAGCAGTTTAATGTCTAGCGGTTCACCCCTCCACTTT.

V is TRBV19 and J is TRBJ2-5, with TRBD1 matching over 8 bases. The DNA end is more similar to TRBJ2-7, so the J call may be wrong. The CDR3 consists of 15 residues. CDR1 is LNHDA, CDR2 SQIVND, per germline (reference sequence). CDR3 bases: TGTGCCAGTAGTATAGCTCCGGGACAGGACTACGAGCAGTACTTC. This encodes CASSIAPGQDYEQYF.